This T cell receptor beta chain was identified during a study of regulatory T cells in long-lasting Graves disease. This clonotype was detected ten times or more. The CDR3 is 16 residues long. Germline CDR1 and CDR2: MDHEN and SYDVKM. The V end was cut by 2 bases, the J end by 3 bases, with 16 bases between. With iRepertoire HTBI primers and Arm-PCR of CDR3 regions, TCR beta libraries were built. TCRdb re-called the multiplex PCR reads through MiXCR, storing one row per CDR3 protein. The sample lists a few hundred thousand distinct CDR3 sequences; approximately 15% were seen once. As for time point: newly diagnosed GD, antithyroid drugs for less than 3 months. Researchers made the TCR library from RNA that was extracted from PBMCs. These same records also appear under a second study, on T cells in Graves' hyperthyroidism and ophthalmopathy. As that study records: Initially, a first-round RT-PCR of the TCR CDR3 employed the HTBI primer set.

The input for sequencing was peripheral blood mononuclear cells (PBMCs), taken at new diagnosis, from a patient treated with antithyroid drugs. This clonotype originated in a woman aged 45-60 years with Graves disease. The genes are TRBV28 and TRBJ1-1, with D maybe TRBD1 (5 bases). CDR3 sequence (DNA): TGTGCCAGCAGTTTAACCGGGGGTGAAGTGGACACTGAAGCTTTCTTT. This gives the protein CASSLTGGEVDTEAFF.